This TCR beta chain was profiled in a study of cytomegalovirus exposure and HLA in healthy donors. Study summary: Samples from HLA-typed donors yielded 65 million to 90 million unique TCRs in an early data release.

This PCR relied on a set of 60 Vbeta primers and 13 Jbeta primers. Data came from immunoSEQ multiplex PCR; TCRdb stores just in-frame clones and leaves some out. The sample has 200,000 to 250,000 clones, about three quarters seen once. In the case of this clone: The antigen is unknown.

Looked up from germline, CDR1 is LGHNA and CDR2 is YNFKEQ. The CDR3 consists of 15 residues. V lost 3 bases, J lost 8 bases, and 6 bases stayed unmatched. Study-wide results and limits: The study flagged 150 to 200 TCR beta chains as cytomegalovirus-associated.

The rearrangement uses TRBV4-2 and TRBJ1-4, with 10 bases lining up with TRBD1. The clonotype comes from a man aged 18 to 29 in good health and CMV-seronegative. Sequenced material: PBMCs. CDR3 nucleotides: TGTGCCAGCAGCCAGGAGGGGACAGGGGAGGAAAAACTGTTTTTT. This encodes CASSQEGTGEEKLFF.